The clone carrying this T cell receptor (beta chain) was seen a single time. This record comes from a study of blood T cell repertoires in COVID-19. Germline loops: CDR1 LNHDA, CDR2 SQIVND (reference sequence). The V gene end was trimmed by 7 bases and the J gene end by 0 bases; junction bases not matched to a gene: 6. This CDR3 comprises 15 residues. How the authors handled the data: Amplification from reference gene primers served as the basis for estimated nucleated cell counts. Sequenced by immunoSEQ multiplex PCR; TCRdb stores in-frame clones only, minus some. The D gene and trimming were derived from the DNA, and the V and J assignments and clone size from that table. The sample has over 250,000 clones, around 84% seen once.

Sample: PBMCs or T cells enriched from blood (not recorded which). This receptor was obtained from a man aged 25 to 45 with acute COVID-19. The chain uses TRBV19 and TRBJ1-5, with 7 bases lining up with TRBD1. DNA of the CDR3: TGTGCCAGTAAGGGACAGCGATATAGCAATCAGCCCCAGCATTTT. As protein: CASKGQRYSNQPQHF.